The next 28 T cell receptor beta chains were all read from a single sample in a study of CD8+ T cells in alopecia areata. Sequencing used cDNA as its template, made by extracting RNA and reverse transcribing it. The assay was immunoSEQ multiplex PCR, and TCRdb's table has in-frame clones only and misses some. The sample holds about 200,000 clones, 57% seen once. This specimen was CD4+ T cells sorted from blood, taken at week 0. These receptors were collected from a human donor with alopecia areata.

The rearrangement joins TRBV30 to TRBJ2-7; unclear D gene. CDR3 size: 11 residues. V lost 0 bases and J 5 bases, leaving 5 bases between the germline ends. Per the germline V gene, CDR1 is GTSNPN and CDR2 is SVGIG (reference sequence). CDR3 bases: TGTGCCTGGAGTGTATCCAACGAGCAGTACTTC. Translating gives CAWSVSNEQYF.

This clone was observed once. The chain carries TRBV30 and TRBJ2-7, with no clear D. V was pared by 0 bases and J by 7 bases, with 10 bases between. Per the germline V gene, CDR1 is GTSNPN and CDR2 is SVGIG (reference sequence). There are 12 residues in the CDR3. In nucleotides, the CDR3 is TGTGCCTGGAGTGTAATCTTTCGGGAGCAGTACTTC. This gives the protein CAWSVIFREQYF.

The chain couples TRBV9 to TRBJ2-2; 8 bases fit TRBD1. The J segment lost 3 bases and the V segment lost 1 base, leaving 5 bases of the junction unmatched. The CDR3 extends over 16 amino acids. Germline assignment: CDR1 SGDLS and CDR2 YYNGEE. CDR3 protein: CASSVSGRGHTGELFF. The CDR3 region has the DNA TGTGCCAGCAGCGTAAGCGGCAGGGGGCACACCGGGGAGCTGTTTTTT. Full variable domain (rest looked up from reference TRBV9 and TRBJ2-2): DSGVTQTPKHLITATGQRVTLRCSPRSGDLSVYWYQQSLDQGLQFLIQYYNGEERAKGNILERFSAQQFPDLHSELNLSSLELGDSALYFCASSVSGRGHTGELFFGEGSRLTVL.

The J gene is TRBJ1-5, the V gene TRBV11-2; unclear D gene. V gave up 5 bases and J gave up 3 bases, with 8 bases separating them. This CDR3 has 13 amino acids. Germline V CDR1 and CDR2: SGHAT, FQNNGV. The DNA of the CDR3 is TGTGCCAGCAGCCCGATCTTCAATCAGCCCCAGCATTTT. Protein product: CASSPIFNQPQHF. Full variable domain (outside the CDR3, taken from reference TRBV11-2 and TRBJ1-5): EAGVAQSPRYKIIEKRQSVAFWCNPISGHATLYWYQQILGQGPKLLIQFQNNGVVDDSQLPKDRFSAERLKGVDSTLKIQPAKLEDSAVYLCASSPIFNQPQHFGDGTRLSIL.

This clone appeared a few times. This chain connects TRBV6-1 to TRBJ1-1, with D possibly matching TRBD1 (5 bases). Trimming shortened V by 3 bases and J by 7 bases, and 6 bases separated the two germline ends. The length of the CDR3 is 11 residues. The germline V gene has CDR1 MNHNS and CDR2 SASEGT. The CDR3 nucleotides are TGTGCCAGCAGTGACAGGGTTGAAGCTTTCTTT. It is translated as CASSDRVEAFF.

There are a few counts of this clone. The chain uses TRBV29-1 and TRBJ2-6; D is perhaps TRBD1 (5 bases). This CDR3 region has 13 residues. V shed 6 bases and J shed 4 bases, with 10 bases lying between them. Germline CDR1 and CDR2: SQVTM and ANQGSEA. The DNA for the CDR3 is TGCAGCGTCGACTCAGGGGGGGCCAACGTCCTGACTTTC. Protein: CSVDSGGANVLTF.

This chain links TRBV6-5 with TRBJ1-1; tentative D call: TRBD1 (5 bases). The CDR3 loop spans 12 amino acids. Trimming removed 6 bases from V and 5 bases from J, with 10 bases in between. CDR1 and CDR2 (germline): MNHEY, SVGAGI. The CDR3 nucleotides are TGTGCCAGCAGGGGGCCTTTGACTGAAGCTTTCTTT. It is translated as CASRGPLTEAFF.

V is TRBV15 and J is TRBJ1-1, with TRBD1 matching 7 bases. Germline trimming cut 0 bases from V and 3 bases from J; bases unmatched to any gene: 4. CDR3 length equals 15 residues. CDR1 is LNHNV and CDR2 is YYDKDF in the germline V gene (reference sequence). CDR3 DNA sequence: TGTGCCACCAGCAGAGACAGGGGGAGGGACACTGAAGCTTTCTTT. It encodes CATSRDRGRDTEAFF.

The genes are TRBV6-1 and TRBJ2-7; D is unclear. The CDR3 sequence is 13 residues long. Germline V gene sequence: CDR1 MNHNS, CDR2 SASEGT. Trimming took off 6 bases at V and 5 bases at J, with 14 bases between the two ends. CDR3 residues: CASRTRVANEQYF. CDR3 in DNA: TGTGCCAGCAGGACCCGAGTGGCTAACGAGCAGTACTTC.

This clone was picked up a small number of times. The chain is built from TRBV27 and TRBJ2-2; perhaps TRBD2 as D (6 bases). Trimming took 4 bases from V and 4 from J, leaving 22 bases between them. The CDR3 sequence is 18 residues long. From germline, CDR1 is MNHEY and CDR2 SMNVEV (reference sequence). In DNA, the CDR3 is TGTGCCAGCAGTTCCCCCAGTCGTCTAGCGAGGAGCACCGGGGAGCTGTTTTTT. This gives the protein CASSSPSRLARSTGELFF.

J is TRBJ2-2 and V is TRBV7-3; no definite D call. Deletions cut 1 base from V and 5 bases from J, with 11 bases between. CDR3 size: 15 residues. Germline V gives CDR1 SGHTA, CDR2 FQGTGA. The CDR3 protein is CASSLNMPRTGELFF. The CDR3, as DNA: TGTGCCAGCAGCTTAAATATGCCGAGGACCGGGGAGCTGTTTTTT. The full variable domain, its missing parts supplied by reference TRBV7-3 and TRBJ2-2, is GAGVSQTPSNKVTEKGKYVELRCDPISGHTALYWYRQSLGQGPEFLIYFQGTGAADDSGLPNDRFFAVRPEGSVSTLKIQRTERGDSAVYLCASSLNMPRTGELFFGEGSRLTVL.

The V and J genes are TRBV7-3 and TRBJ1-2; 10 nucleotides match TRBD1. There are 14 residues in the CDR3. Germline CDR1 SGHTA, CDR2 FQGTGA. With V trimmed by 6 bases and J by 3 bases, 4 bases remained unmatched. CDR3 protein: CASSQGQGYYGYTF. CDR3 sequence (DNA): TGTGCCAGCAGTCAGGGACAGGGGTACTATGGCTACACCTTC.

V and J are TRBV7-9 and TRBJ2-1; possibly TRBD2 for D (6 bases). Per germline, CDR1 SEHNR and CDR2 FQNEAQ (reference sequence). With 4 bases removed from V and 9 bases from J, the gap between germline ends came to 16 bases. This CDR3 has 14 residues. CDR3: CASSSNVGGREQFF. CDR3 bases: TGTGCCAGCAGCTCAAACGTGGGGGGACGTGAGCAGTTCTTC.

The rearrangement joins TRBV7-9 to TRBJ1-1; D is undetermined. Trimming stripped 1 base from V and 10 bases from J, with 4 bases between. Looked up from germline, CDR1 is SEHNR and CDR2 is FQNEAQ (reference sequence). The CDR3 sequence is 10 residues long. The CDR3 loop is CASSLGVAFF. As DNA, the CDR3 is TGTGCCAGCAGCTTAGGAGTAGCTTTCTTT.

The chain has TRBV10-3 and TRBJ1-2; D not certain. Deletions cut 4 bases from V and 1 base from J, with 10 bases between. Germline V gene sequence: CDR1 ENHRY, CDR2 SYGVKD. The CDR3 loop spans 14 amino acids. CDR3 nucleotide sequence: TGTGCCATCAGTGGACACGTCGTTAACTATGGCTACACCTTC. Translated, it gives CAISGHVVNYGYTF.

The chain is built from TRBV29-1 and TRBJ2-5; D call uncertain. Trimming removed 4 bases at V and 4 bases at J, with 7 bases between. The CDR3 is 11 residues long. Germline assignment: CDR1 SQVTM and CDR2 ANQGSEA. As DNA, the CDR3 is TGCAGCGTTGTGCCCGGAGAGACCCAGTACTTC. Amino acid sequence: CSVVPGETQYF.

This clone has a handful of counts. The genes are TRBV7-9 and TRBJ2-6; 12 bases fit TRBD1. With V trimmed by 5 bases and J by 3 bases, 5 bases remained unmatched. The CDR3 contains 17 residues. Germline V gene lookup returns CDR1 SEHNR and CDR2 FQNEAQ (reference sequence). The CDR3 coding sequence is TGTGCCAGCAGCCCCGGGACAGGGGGCATTGGGGCCAACGTCCTGACTTTC. Amino acids: CASSPGTGGIGANVLTF.

The genes are TRBV7-9 and TRBJ1-2; D is unresolved. This CDR3 is built from 15 residues. CDR1 is SEHNR and CDR2 is FQNEAQ in the germline V gene (reference sequence). The V end was cut by 6 bases, the J end by 2 bases, with 16 bases between. CDR3 nucleotides: TGTGCCAGCAGTTTCGTATCGGGCGGAAACTATGGCTACACCTTC. This translates into CASSFVSGGNYGYTF.

The V and J genes are TRBV7-9 and TRBJ1-6; D remains ambiguous. V was trimmed by 1 base and J by 9 bases, leaving 13 bases between them. CDR3 length: 15 residues. CDR1 SEHNR and CDR2 FQNEAQ come from the germline V gene (reference sequence). CDR3 amino acids: CASSLDTRGGSPLHF. CDR3 sequence (DNA): TGTGCCAGCAGCTTAGACACCCGGGGTGGTTCACCCCTCCACTTT.

In this sample, this clone turned up a few times. The chain has TRBV6-1 and TRBJ2-3, with 7 bases aligning to TRBD2. Trimming removed 6 bases from V and 5 bases from J; junction bases left unmatched: 8. Germline V CDR1 and CDR2: MNHNS, SASEGT. The CDR3 length is 14 residues. CDR3 coding DNA: TGTGCCAGCAGCGGGACTATGAGTGTAGATACGCAGTATTTT. The encoded protein is CASSGTMSVDTQYF.

This clone was observed a handful of times. CDR3 sequence (DNA): TGCAGCTCTCAGGGGGTGAACACTGAAGCTTTCTTT. It specifies CSSQGVNTEAFF. V is TRBV29-1 and J is TRBJ1-1, with 7 bases aligning to TRBD1. J was trimmed by 0 bases and V by 8 bases; bases with no gene match: 3. The CDR3 length is 12 residues. Per the germline V gene, CDR1 is SQVTM and CDR2 is ANQGSEA.

The chain uses TRBV5-1 and TRBJ2-5, with a possible D match to TRBD1 (5 bases). Germline values: CDR1 SGHRS, CDR2 YFSETQ. V was clipped by 0 bases and J by 5 bases, with 14 bases between them. The CDR3 runs 15 residues. The CDR3 DNA follows: TGCGCCAGCAGCTTGGCTTGGGTCAGGGTGGAGACCCAGTACTTC. It translates to CASSLAWVRVETQYF.

Only a few counts were recorded for this clone. The chain joins TRBV4-2 to TRBJ2-7, with D perhaps given as TRBD1 or TRBD2 (6 bases each). This CDR3 spans 15 amino acids. Trimming removed 4 bases at V and 2 bases at J, with 15 bases between. Germline lookup yields CDR1 LGHNA and CDR2 YNFKEQ. CDR3 nucleotides: TGTGCCAGCAGCCGAAAGGAGGGGGATCCCTACGAGCAGTACTTC. Its translation is CASSRKEGDPYEQYF.

The V call is TRBV29-1, the J call TRBJ2-1; tentative D call: TRBD2 (5 bases). The germline CDR1 and CDR2 sequences are SQVTM and ANQGSEA. The CDR3 extends over 12 amino acids. Trimming cost V 6 bases and J 6 bases, with 12 bases left between them. CDR3 sequence reads: CSVGAMANEQFF. In DNA form, the CDR3 reads TGCAGCGTGGGAGCTATGGCCAATGAGCAGTTCTTC.

V and J are TRBV29-1 and TRBJ1-4, with D maybe TRBD1 (5 bases). CDR1 SQVTM and CDR2 ANQGSEA come from the germline V gene. Trimming left V 0 bases short and J 8 bases short, with 10 bases between. The CDR3 is 13 amino acids. CDR3 DNA: TGCAGCGTTGAAGAATCCCCAGGGGAAAAACTGTTTTTT. It encodes CSVEESPGEKLFF.

The chain links TRBV29-1 to TRBJ2-7; TRBD1 matches at 9 bases. V gave up 7 bases and J gave up 3 bases; unmatched junction bases: 4. From germline, CDR1 is SQVTM and CDR2 ANQGSEA. CDR3 size: 12 residues. As DNA, the CDR3 is TGCAGCGCCGGACAGGGGAGCTACGAGCAGTACTTC. Its translation is CSAGQGSYEQYF.

The CDR3 sequence is CSVESFGYGYTF. The CDR3 DNA follows: TGCAGCGTTGAAAGTTTCGGGTATGGCTACACCTTC. The chain links TRBV29-1 to TRBJ1-2; D not certain. Between the trimmed V and J ends, which lost 2 bases and 5 bases, there was a span of 9 bases. The CDR3 is 12 residues long. Per germline, CDR1 SQVTM and CDR2 ANQGSEA.

This chain connects TRBV10-2 to TRBJ2-5; D is uncertain. The CDR3 has 11 residues. The germline CDR1 and CDR2 sequences are WSHSY and SAAADI. V was shortened by 7 bases and J by 0 bases, with 3 bases between the two germline ends. CDR3 coding DNA: TGCGCCAGCATGTACCAAGAGACCCAGTACTTC. It translates to CASMYQETQYF.